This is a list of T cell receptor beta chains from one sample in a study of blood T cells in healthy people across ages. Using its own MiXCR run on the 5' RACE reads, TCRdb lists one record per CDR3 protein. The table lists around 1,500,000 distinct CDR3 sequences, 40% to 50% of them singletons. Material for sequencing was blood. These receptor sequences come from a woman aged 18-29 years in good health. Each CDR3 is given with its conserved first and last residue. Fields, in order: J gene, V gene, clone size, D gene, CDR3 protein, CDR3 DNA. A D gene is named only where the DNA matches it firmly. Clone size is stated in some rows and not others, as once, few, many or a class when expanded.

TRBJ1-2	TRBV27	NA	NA	CASSSGPHPNLYGYTF	TGTGCCAGCAGTTCAGGGCCTCACCCCAACTTATATGGCTACACCTTC
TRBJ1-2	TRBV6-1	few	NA	CASSELPILYTF	TGTGCCAGCAGTGAACTCCCCATTTTGTACACCTTC
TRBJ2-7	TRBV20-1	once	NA	CSASGARSYEQYF	TGCAGTGCTAGCGGGGCTAGAAGTTACGAGCAGTACTTC
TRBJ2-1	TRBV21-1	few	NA	CASSKVGSGGSYNEQFF	TGTGCCAGCAGCAAAGTGGGTAGCGGGGGGAGTTACAATGAGCAGTTCTTC
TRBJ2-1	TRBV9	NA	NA	CASSTGTVGTTEQFF	TGTGCCAGCAGCACCGGGACCGTTGGTACAACTGAGCAGTTCTTC
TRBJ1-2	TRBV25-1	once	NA	CASSDPPSGHTF	TGTGCCAGCAGTGACCCTCCGAGCGGCCACACCTTC
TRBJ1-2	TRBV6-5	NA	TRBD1	CASSPTRDRNNYGYTF	TGTGCCAGCAGCCCGACCCGGGACAGAAATAACTATGGCTACACCTTC
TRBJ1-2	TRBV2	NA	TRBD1	CASDRADYGYTF	TGTGCCAGCGACAGGGCTGACTATGGCTACACCTTC
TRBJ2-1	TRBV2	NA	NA	CASRGRGPGNEQFF	TGTGCCAGCAGAGGGCGGGGGCCGGGGAATGAGCAGTTCTTC
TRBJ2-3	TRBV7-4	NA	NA	CASPTGVPDTQYF	TGTGCCAGCCCCACGGGGGTCCCAGATACGCAGTATTTT
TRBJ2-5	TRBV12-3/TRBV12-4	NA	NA	CASSFKRFGETRYF	TGTGCCAGCAGTTTCAAACGGTTCGGGGAGACCCGGTACTTC
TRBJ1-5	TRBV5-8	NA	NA	CASSLAGASISNQPQHF	TGTGCCAGCAGCTTGGCCGGGGCTTCGATTAGCAATCAGCCCCAGCATTTT
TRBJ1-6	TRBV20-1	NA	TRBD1	CSAGGQPNSPLHF	TGCAGTGCTGGGGGACAGCCTAATTCACCCCTCCACTTT
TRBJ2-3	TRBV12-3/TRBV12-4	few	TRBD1	CASSPTGQGTDTQYF	TGTGCCAGCAGCCCTACCGGACAGGGCACAGATACGCAGTATTTT
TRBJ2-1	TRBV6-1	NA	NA	CASSLLQESLKNEQFF	TGTGCCAGCAGCCTACTACAGGAGAGTCTTAAAAATGAGCAGTTCTTC
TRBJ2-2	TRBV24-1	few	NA	CATRDSTNTGELFF	TGTGCCACTCGGGACTCTACGAACACCGGGGAGCTGTTTTTT
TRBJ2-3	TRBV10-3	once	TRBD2	CAILGGMADTQYF	TGTGCCATCCTCGGGGGGATGGCAGATACGCAGTATTTT
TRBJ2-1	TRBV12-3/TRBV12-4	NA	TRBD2	CVSSLGGGFWYNEQFF	TGTGTCAGCAGTTTGGGGGGAGGGTTTTGGTACAATGAGCAGTTCTTC
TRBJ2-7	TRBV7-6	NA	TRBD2	CASSLVPLGGSSYEQYF	TGTGCCAGCAGCTTAGTGCCTCTCGGCGGGAGCTCCTACGAGCAGTACTTC
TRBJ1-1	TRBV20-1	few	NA	CSARATGTEAFF	TGCAGTGCTAGGGCTACGGGGACTGAAGCTTTCTTT
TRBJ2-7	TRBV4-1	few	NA	CASSHDGTFEQYF	TGCGCCAGCAGCCATGACGGGACTTTCGAGCAGTACTTC
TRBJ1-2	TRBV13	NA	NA	CASSPPPRGGKDDGYTF	TGTGCCAGCAGCCCACCCCCCCGTGGGGGAAAAGATGATGGCTACACCTTC
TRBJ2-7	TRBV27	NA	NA	CASSLWGQAGNNEQYF	TGTGCCAGCAGTTTATGGGGCCAGGCGGGGAACAATGAGCAGTACTTC
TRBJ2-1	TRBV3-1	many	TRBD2	CASSPSLAGEFYEQFF	TGTGCCAGCAGCCCCTCCCTAGCGGGAGAATTCTATGAGCAGTTCTTC
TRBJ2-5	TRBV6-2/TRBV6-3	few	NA	CASSYRSGGETQYF	TGTGCCAGCAGTTACCGGTCCGGAGGGGAGACCCAGTACTTC
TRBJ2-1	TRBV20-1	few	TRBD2	CSASREGRAQPTREQFF	TGCAGTGCTAGTCGGGAGGGCCGTGCCCAACCTACAAGGGAGCAGTTCTTC
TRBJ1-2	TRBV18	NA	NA	CASSPVRENGYTF	TGTGCCAGCTCGCCCGTGAGGGAGAATGGCTACACCTTC
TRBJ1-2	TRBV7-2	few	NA	CASSLPSGTSYTF	TGTGCCAGCAGCTTACCCTCGGGGACGAGCTACACCTTC
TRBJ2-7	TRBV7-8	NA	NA	CASSLGGPTYNEQYF	TGTGCCAGCAGCTTAGGAGGTCCAACCTACAATGAGCAGTACTTC
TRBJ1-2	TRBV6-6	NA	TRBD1	CASSYTGTDYGYTF	TGTGCCAGCAGTTACACCGGGACAGACTATGGCTACACCTTC
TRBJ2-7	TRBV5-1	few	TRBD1	CASSSSEDRGYEQYF	TGCGCCAGCAGCTCCTCGGAGGACAGGGGCTACGAGCAGTACTTC
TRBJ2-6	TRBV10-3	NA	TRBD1	CATWDPETGEVSGANVLTF	TGTGCCACATGGGACCCCGAGACAGGGGAGGTATCTGGGGCCAACGTCCTGACTTTC
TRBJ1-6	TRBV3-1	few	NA	CASSPERENSPLHF	TGTGCCAGCAGTCCCGAACGGGAGAATTCACCCCTCCACTTT
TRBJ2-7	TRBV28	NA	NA	CASKAPGFDEQYF	TGTGCCAGCAAGGCTCCAGGGTTTGACGAGCAGTACTTC
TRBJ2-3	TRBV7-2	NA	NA	CASSLGVVVRTDTQYF	TGTGCCAGCAGCTTAGGAGTCGTAGTACGCACAGATACGCAGTATTTT
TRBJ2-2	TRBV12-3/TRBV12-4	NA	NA	CASRPGSFGELFF	TGTGCCAGCAGGCCAGGGAGCTTCGGGGAGCTGTTTTTT
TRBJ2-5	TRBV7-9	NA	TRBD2	CARTSGRVQETQYF	TGTGCCAGAACTAGCGGGAGGGTACAAGAGACCCAGTACTTC
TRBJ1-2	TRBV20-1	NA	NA	CSAKGNGYTF	TGCAGTGCTAAAGGGAATGGCTACACCTTC
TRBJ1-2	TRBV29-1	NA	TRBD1	CSVEDLTGDGYTF	TGCAGCGTTGAAGATTTAACAGGGGATGGCTACACCTTC
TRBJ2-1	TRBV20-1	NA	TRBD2	CRSGTSYNEQFF	TGCAGGAGCGGGACGTCCTACAATGAGCAGTTCTTC
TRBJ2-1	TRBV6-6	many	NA	CATSVRNEQFF	TGTGCCACCTCGGTCCGCAATGAGCAGTTCTTC
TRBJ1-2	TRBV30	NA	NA	CAWSDRLYGYTF	TGTGCCTGGAGTGACAGGCTCTATGGCTACACCTTC
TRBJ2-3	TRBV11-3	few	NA	CASSFSRNTDTQYF	TGTGCCAGCAGCTTCTCCAGGAACACAGATACGCAGTATTTT
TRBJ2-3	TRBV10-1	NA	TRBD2	CASSESIGLAKDTQYF	TGCGCCAGCAGTGAGTCGATAGGACTAGCGAAAGATACGCAGTATTTT
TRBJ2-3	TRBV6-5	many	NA	CASTPGGHTDTQYF	TGTGCCAGCACCCCCGGGGGGCACACAGATACGCAGTATTTT
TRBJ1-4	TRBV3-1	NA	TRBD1	CASSHAQGAEKLFF	TGTGCCAGCAGCCATGCCCAGGGGGCTGAAAAACTGTTTTTT
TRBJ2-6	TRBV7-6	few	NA	CASSLSGRSGANVLTF	TGTGCCAGCAGCTTAAGCGGTCGCTCTGGGGCCAACGTCCTGACTTTC
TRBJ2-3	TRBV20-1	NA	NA	CSARRLATTDTQYF	TGCAGTGCTAGGCGGCTAGCGACTACAGATACGCAGTATTTT
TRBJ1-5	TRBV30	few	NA	CAWSPSQSQPQHF	TGTGCCTGGAGTCCCTCTCAGAGCCAGCCCCAGCATTTT